These T cell receptor beta chains were read from a single sample in a study of blood T cell repertoires in COVID-19. Method: immunoSEQ multiplex PCR; TCRdb's copy keeps in-frame clones and lacks some. The sample lists just over 300,000 clones, around 87% occurring once. Sequenced: PBMCs or T cells enriched from blood (not recorded which). These receptors were collected from a woman younger than 30 with acute COVID-19. The CDR3 runs from the conserved cysteine through the conserved F or W. The order of the fields is CDR3 protein, CDR3 DNA, V gene, D gene, J gene, clone size. D genes are given only for firm matches. Clone size is stated in some rows and not others, as once, few, many or a class when expanded.

CDR3aa: CASSVAPNGELFF
CDR3nt: TGTGCCAGCAGCGTAGCCCCCAACGGGGAGCTGTTTTTT
v_gene: TRBV9
d_gene: .
j_gene: TRBJ2-2
abundance: few

CDR3aa: CASSSYPGQGAAGNTIYF
CDR3nt: TGTGCCAGCAGTTCATATCCTGGACAGGGGGCGGCCGGAAACACCATATATTTT
v_gene: TRBV28
d_gene: TRBD1
j_gene: TRBJ1-3
abundance: .

CDR3aa: CAISEAGQPNQPQHF
CDR3nt: TGTGCCATCAGTGAAGCAGGACAGCCTAATCAGCCCCAGCATTTT
v_gene: TRBV10-3
d_gene: .
j_gene: TRBJ1-5
abundance: .

CDR3aa: CASSPTDPSGNSPLHF
CDR3nt: TGTGCCAGCAGCCCGACGGACCCTTCGGGGAATTCACCCCTCCACTTT
v_gene: TRBV7-9
d_gene: .
j_gene: TRBJ1-6
abundance: .

CDR3aa: CAWSVRAGGADTQYF
CDR3nt: TGTGCCTGGAGTGTACGGGCGGGAGGGGCAGATACGCAGTATTTT
v_gene: TRBV30
d_gene: TRBD2
j_gene: TRBJ2-3
abundance: .

CDR3aa: CASSDSTDTQYF
CDR3nt: TGTGCCAGCTCGGACAGTACAGATACGCAGTATTTT
v_gene: TRBV18
d_gene: .
j_gene: TRBJ2-3
abundance: .

CDR3aa: CASRSYSQGSGNTIYF
CDR3nt: TGTGCCAGCAGATCATACAGTCAGGGCTCTGGAAACACCATATATTTT
v_gene: TRBV27
d_gene: .
j_gene: TRBJ1-3
abundance: .

CDR3aa: CASSVSSSGTPTYNEQFF
CDR3nt: TGTGCCAGCAGCGTCTCATCCTCCGGGACACCTACCTACAATGAGCAGTTCTTC
v_gene: TRBV9
d_gene: .
j_gene: TRBJ2-1
abundance: .

CDR3aa: CASELARVGDTQYF
CDR3nt: TGTGCCAGCGAGCTAGCGAGGGTTGGGGATACGCAGTATTTT
v_gene: TRBV2
d_gene: .
j_gene: TRBJ2-3
abundance: .

CDR3aa: CASSLWGQGGGNTIYF
CDR3nt: TGCGCCAGCAGTCTTTGGGGCCAAGGGGGAGGAAACACCATATATTTT
v_gene: TRBV5-1
d_gene: .
j_gene: TRBJ1-3
abundance: .

CDR3aa: CATSDLEGAYGYTF
CDR3nt: TGTGCCACCAGTGACCTAGAGGGGGCCTATGGCTACACCTTC
v_gene: TRBV24-1
d_gene: TRBD1
j_gene: TRBJ1-2
abundance: .

CDR3aa: CAISAFGQGRATGELFF
CDR3nt: TGTGCCATCAGCGCGTTCGGACAGGGGAGGGCCACCGGGGAGCTGTTTTTT
v_gene: TRBV10-3
d_gene: TRBD1
j_gene: TRBJ2-2
abundance: .

CDR3aa: CASRLAASSGNTIYF
CDR3nt: TGTGCCAGTCGACTCGCGGCTAGCTCTGGAAACACCATATATTTT
v_gene: TRBV3-1/TRBV3-2
d_gene: .
j_gene: TRBJ1-3
abundance: .

CDR3aa: CASSVGSGSSDTQYF
CDR3nt: TGTGCCAGCAGCGTAGGGAGCGGGAGCTCAGATACGCAGTATTTT
v_gene: TRBV9
d_gene: TRBD2
j_gene: TRBJ2-3
abundance: .

CDR3aa: CASKKALGDTEAFF
CDR3nt: TGCGCCAGCAAAAAGGCCCTCGGAGACACTGAAGCTTTCTTT
v_gene: TRBV5-1
d_gene: .
j_gene: TRBJ1-1
abundance: .

CDR3aa: CASSLEPAGGHNEQFF
CDR3nt: TGCGCCAGCAGCTTGGAGCCGGCAGGGGGGCATAATGAGCAGTTCTTC
v_gene: TRBV5-1
d_gene: .
j_gene: TRBJ2-1
abundance: .

CDR3aa: CASSFGGENYGYTF
CDR3nt: TGTGCCAGCAGTTTTGGGGGGGAGAACTATGGCTACACCTTC
v_gene: TRBV28
d_gene: .
j_gene: TRBJ1-2
abundance: .

CDR3aa: CASSLSGQGDYGYTF
CDR3nt: TGTGCCAGCAGCTTATCTGGACAGGGTGACTATGGCTACACCTTC
v_gene: TRBV7-9
d_gene: TRBD1
j_gene: TRBJ1-2
abundance: .

CDR3aa: CASGSGSPGNTIYF
CDR3nt: TGTGCCAGCGGCTCGGGGTCTCCTGGAAACACCATATATTTT
v_gene: TRBV7-9
d_gene: .
j_gene: TRBJ1-3
abundance: .

CDR3aa: CASSPIEGQETQYF
CDR3nt: TGTGCCAGCTCACCAATCGAGGGTCAAGAGACCCAGTACTTC
v_gene: TRBV18
d_gene: .
j_gene: TRBJ2-5
abundance: .

CDR3aa: CASSEWGEGPGNTIYF
CDR3nt: TGTGCCAGCAGTGAATGGGGGGAGGGTCCTGGAAACACCATATATTTT
v_gene: TRBV25-1
d_gene: .
j_gene: TRBJ1-3
abundance: .

CDR3aa: CASSWWAGGEQYF
CDR3nt: TGTGCCAGCAGCTGGTGGGCAGGGGGGGAGCAGTACTTC
v_gene: TRBV6-5
d_gene: .
j_gene: TRBJ2-7
abundance: .

CDR3aa: CASSLAVTGGSGELFF
CDR3nt: TGCGCCAGCAGCTTGGCGGTGACAGGGGGATCCGGGGAGCTGTTTTTT
v_gene: TRBV5-1
d_gene: TRBD1
j_gene: TRBJ2-2
abundance: few

CDR3aa: CASSLAYRGTNNQPQHF
CDR3nt: TGTGCCAGCAGTTTGGCTTACAGGGGGACGAACAATCAGCCCCAGCATTTT
v_gene: TRBV28
d_gene: TRBD1
j_gene: TRBJ1-5
abundance: .

CDR3aa: CASSEGQGPYGYTF
CDR3nt: TGTGCCAGCAGCGAAGGACAGGGCCCTTATGGCTACACCTTC
v_gene: TRBV5-6
d_gene: TRBD1
j_gene: TRBJ1-2
abundance: .

CDR3aa: CASSQDTGRHTEAFF
CDR3nt: TGTGCCAGCAGCCAAGATACGGGTCGGCACACTGAAGCTTTCTTT
v_gene: TRBV3-1/TRBV3-2
d_gene: .
j_gene: TRBJ1-1
abundance: once

CDR3aa: CASSPPKNSGKGGEQYF
CDR3nt: TGTGCCAGCTCACCACCGAAAAATAGCGGGAAAGGCGGCGAGCAGTACTTC
v_gene: TRBV18
d_gene: TRBD2
j_gene: TRBJ2-7
abundance: .

CDR3aa: CASSGGSYTF
CDR3nt: TGTGCCAGCAGCGGGGGGAGCTACACCTTC
v_gene: TRBV7-9
d_gene: .
j_gene: TRBJ1-2
abundance: .

CDR3aa: CASSVGRLAGYEQYF
CDR3nt: TGTGCCAGCAGCGTAGGTAGGCTAGCGGGTTACGAGCAGTACTTC
v_gene: TRBV9
d_gene: TRBD2
j_gene: TRBJ2-7
abundance: .

CDR3aa: CASRPAGRAGYGYTF
CDR3nt: TGTGCCAGCAGGCCCGCCGGGAGGGCTGGCTATGGCTACACCTTC
v_gene: TRBV27
d_gene: .
j_gene: TRBJ1-2
abundance: .

CDR3aa: CASSEQQPTNEKLFF
CDR3nt: TGTGCCAGCAGCGAACAACAGCCAACTAATGAAAAACTGTTTTTT
v_gene: TRBV28
d_gene: .
j_gene: TRBJ1-4
abundance: .

CDR3aa: CASSRTTGATGNTIYF
CDR3nt: TGTGCCAGTAGTCGTACGACAGGGGCGACTGGAAACACCATATATTTT
v_gene: TRBV19
d_gene: TRBD1
j_gene: TRBJ1-3
abundance: .

CDR3aa: CASSPQGDGEAFF
CDR3nt: TGTGCCAGCTCACCACAGGGGGACGGTGAAGCTTTCTTT
v_gene: TRBV18
d_gene: .
j_gene: TRBJ1-1
abundance: .

CDR3aa: CASSRTKTDGATGELFF
CDR3nt: TGTGCCAGCAGCCGTACAAAGACCGATGGGGCCACCGGGGAGCTGTTTTTT
v_gene: TRBV7-9
d_gene: .
j_gene: TRBJ2-2
abundance: once

CDR3aa: CAISVTSGGELFF
CDR3nt: TGTGCCATCAGTGTCACTAGCGGCGGGGAGCTGTTTTTT
v_gene: TRBV10-3
d_gene: TRBD2
j_gene: TRBJ2-2
abundance: .

CDR3aa: CASSSFPTEQYF
CDR3nt: TGTGCCAGCAGCTCCTTTCCTACCGAGCAGTACTTC
v_gene: TRBV27
d_gene: .
j_gene: TRBJ2-7
abundance: .

CDR3aa: CSVNGQGGQPQHF
CDR3nt: TGCAGCGTTAACGGACAGGGAGGACAGCCCCAGCATTTT
v_gene: TRBV29-1
d_gene: TRBD1
j_gene: TRBJ1-5
abundance: .

CDR3aa: CASSPSGSETQYF
CDR3nt: TGTGCCAGCAGTCCCAGCGGCTCTGAGACCCAGTACTTC
v_gene: TRBV25-1
d_gene: .
j_gene: TRBJ2-5
abundance: .